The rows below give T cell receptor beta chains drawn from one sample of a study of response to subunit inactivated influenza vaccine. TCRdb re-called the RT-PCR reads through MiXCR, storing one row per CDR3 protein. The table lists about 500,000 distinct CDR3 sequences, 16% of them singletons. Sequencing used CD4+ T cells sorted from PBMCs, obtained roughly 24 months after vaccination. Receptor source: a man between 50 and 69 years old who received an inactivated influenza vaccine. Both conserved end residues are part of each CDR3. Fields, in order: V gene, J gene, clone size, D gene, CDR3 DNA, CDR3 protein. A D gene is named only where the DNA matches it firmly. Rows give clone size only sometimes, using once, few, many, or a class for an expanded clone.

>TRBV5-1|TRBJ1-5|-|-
TGCGCCAGCAGTTATGGGGACATCAATCAGCCCCAGCATTTT
CASSYGDINQPQHF
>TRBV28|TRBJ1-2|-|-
TGTGCCAGCAGTTTAAGACCTAATGGCTACACCTTC
CASSLRPNGYTF
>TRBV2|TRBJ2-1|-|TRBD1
TGTGCCAGCGACAGGGCGCCCTACAATGAGCAGTTCTTC
CASDRAPYNEQFF
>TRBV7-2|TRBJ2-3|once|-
TGTGCCAGGAGCTTAAGTAAGGGGTTAGCAGATACGCAGTATTTT
CARSLSKGLADTQYF
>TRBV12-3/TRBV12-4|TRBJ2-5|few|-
TGTGCCAGCAGTTTTTGGGGTAGGCGTTATAACGGGACCCAGTACTTC
CASSFWGRRYNGTQYF
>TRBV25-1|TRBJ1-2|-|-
TGTGCCAGCAGTGATCGGGAGGCTGGCTACACCTTC
CASSDREAGYTF
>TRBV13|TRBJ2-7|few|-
TGTGCCAGCAGCTCCCAAGGGCGGCTAACCTACGAGCAGTACTTC
CASSSQGRLTYEQYF
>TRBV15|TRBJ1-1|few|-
TGTGCCACCAGCAGATCTTATATGAACACTGAAGCTTTCTTT
CATSRSYMNTEAFF
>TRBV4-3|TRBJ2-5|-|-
TGCGCCAGCAGCCAAGATGCCCGAAGGGGCGAGACCCAGTACTTC
CASSQDARRGETQYF
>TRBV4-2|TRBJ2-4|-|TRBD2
TGTGCCAGCAGCCAAGAGGGTAGTAGCGGGGCTAACATTCAGTACTTC
CASSQEGSSGANIQYF
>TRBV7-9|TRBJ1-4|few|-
TGTGCCAGCAGTGCCGCCTCAACTAATGAAAAACTGTTTTTT
CASSAASTNEKLFF
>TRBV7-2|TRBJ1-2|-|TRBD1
TGTGCCAGCAGCTTAATGGCCGACGGACAGGGGGCGGGAAGTGGATATGGCTACACCTTC
CASSLMADGQGAGSGYGYTF
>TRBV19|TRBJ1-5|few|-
TGTGCCAGTAGTATAGACAGGACTCAGCCCCAGCATTTT
CASSIDRTQPQHF